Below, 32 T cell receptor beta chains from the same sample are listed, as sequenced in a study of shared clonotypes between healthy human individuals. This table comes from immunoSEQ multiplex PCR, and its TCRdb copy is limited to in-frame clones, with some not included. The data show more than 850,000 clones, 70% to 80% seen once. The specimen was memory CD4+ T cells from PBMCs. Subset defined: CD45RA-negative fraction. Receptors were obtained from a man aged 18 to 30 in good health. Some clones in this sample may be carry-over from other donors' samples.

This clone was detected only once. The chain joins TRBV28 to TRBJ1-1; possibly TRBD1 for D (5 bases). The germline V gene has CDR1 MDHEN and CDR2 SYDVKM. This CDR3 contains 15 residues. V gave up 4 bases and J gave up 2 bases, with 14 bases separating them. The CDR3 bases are TGTGCCAGCAGTTCCCTGCGGGGGGGAAACACTGAAGCTTTCTTT. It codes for CASSSLRGGNTEAFF.

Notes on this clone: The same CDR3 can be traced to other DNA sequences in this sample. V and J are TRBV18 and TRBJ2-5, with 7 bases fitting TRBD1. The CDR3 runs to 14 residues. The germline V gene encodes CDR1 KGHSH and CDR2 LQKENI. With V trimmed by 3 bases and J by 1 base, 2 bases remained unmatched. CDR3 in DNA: TGTGCCAGCTCACCGGGACAGATCCAAGAGACCCAGTACTTC. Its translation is CASSPGQIQETQYF.

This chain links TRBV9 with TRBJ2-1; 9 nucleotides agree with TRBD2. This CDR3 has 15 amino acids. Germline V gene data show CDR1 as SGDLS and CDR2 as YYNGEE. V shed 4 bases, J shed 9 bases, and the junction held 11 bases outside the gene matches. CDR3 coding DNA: TGTGCCAGCAGCTTTCCTGCGGGAGGGCCGGTTGAGCAGTTCTTC. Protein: CASSFPAGGPVEQFF.

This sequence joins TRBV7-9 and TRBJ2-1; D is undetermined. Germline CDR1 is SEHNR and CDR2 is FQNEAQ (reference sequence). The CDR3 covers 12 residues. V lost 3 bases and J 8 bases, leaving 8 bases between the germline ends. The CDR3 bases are TGTGCCAGCAGCTTGGCTCACGATGAGCAGTTCTTC. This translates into CASSLAHDEQFF.

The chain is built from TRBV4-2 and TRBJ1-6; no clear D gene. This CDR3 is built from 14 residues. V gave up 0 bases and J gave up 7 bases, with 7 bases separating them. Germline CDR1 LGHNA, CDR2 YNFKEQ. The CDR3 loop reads CASSQDKVNSPLHF. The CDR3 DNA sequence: TGTGCCAGCAGCCAAGATAAGGTGAATTCACCCCTCCACTTT.

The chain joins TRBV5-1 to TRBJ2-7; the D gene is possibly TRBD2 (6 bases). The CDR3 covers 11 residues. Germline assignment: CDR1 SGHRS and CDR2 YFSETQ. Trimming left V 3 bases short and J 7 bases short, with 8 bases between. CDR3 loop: CASSWGVEQYF. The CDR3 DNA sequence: TGCGCCAGCAGCTGGGGGGTTGAGCAGTACTTC.

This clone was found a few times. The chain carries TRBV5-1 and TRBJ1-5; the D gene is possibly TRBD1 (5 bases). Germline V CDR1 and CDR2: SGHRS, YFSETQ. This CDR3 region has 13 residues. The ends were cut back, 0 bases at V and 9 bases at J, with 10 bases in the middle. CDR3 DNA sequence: TGCGCCAGCAGCTTGGAAGGGGTCACGCCCCAGCATTTT. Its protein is CASSLEGVTPQHF.

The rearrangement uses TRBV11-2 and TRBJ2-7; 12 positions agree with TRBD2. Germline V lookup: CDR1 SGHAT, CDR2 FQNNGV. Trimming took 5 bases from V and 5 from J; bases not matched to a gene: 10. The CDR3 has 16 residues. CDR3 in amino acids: CASSQTLAGGNHEQYF. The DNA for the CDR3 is TGTGCCAGCAGCCAGACCCTAGCGGGAGGGAACCACGAGCAGTACTTC.

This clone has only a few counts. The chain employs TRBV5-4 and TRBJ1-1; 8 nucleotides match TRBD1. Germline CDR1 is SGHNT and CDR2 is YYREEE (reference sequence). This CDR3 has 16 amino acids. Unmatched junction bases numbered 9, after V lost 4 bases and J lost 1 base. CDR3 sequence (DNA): TGTGCCAGCAGCCGGAGACAGGGGTTGGCGAACACTGAAGCTTTCTTT. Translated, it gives CASSRRQGLANTEAFF.

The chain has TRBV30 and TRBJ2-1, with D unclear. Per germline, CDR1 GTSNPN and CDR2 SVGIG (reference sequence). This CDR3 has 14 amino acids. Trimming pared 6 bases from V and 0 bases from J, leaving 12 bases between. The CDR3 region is CACYIVASYNEQFF. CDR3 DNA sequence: TGTGCCTGCTACATCGTGGCCTCCTACAATGAGCAGTTCTTC.

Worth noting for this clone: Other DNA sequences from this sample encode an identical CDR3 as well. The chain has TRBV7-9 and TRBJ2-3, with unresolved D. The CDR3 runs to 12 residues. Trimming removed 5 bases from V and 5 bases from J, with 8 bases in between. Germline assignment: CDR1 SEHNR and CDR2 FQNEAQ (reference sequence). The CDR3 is CASSPGLDTQYF. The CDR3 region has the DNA TGTGCCAGCAGCCCGGGCCTAGATACGCAGTATTTT. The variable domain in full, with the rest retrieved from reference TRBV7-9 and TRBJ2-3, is DTGVSQNPRHKITKRGQNVTFRCDPISEHNRLYWYRQTLGQGPEFLTYFQNEAQLEKSRLLSDRFSAERPKGSFSTLEIQRTEQGDSAMYLCASSPGLDTQYFGPGTRLTVL.

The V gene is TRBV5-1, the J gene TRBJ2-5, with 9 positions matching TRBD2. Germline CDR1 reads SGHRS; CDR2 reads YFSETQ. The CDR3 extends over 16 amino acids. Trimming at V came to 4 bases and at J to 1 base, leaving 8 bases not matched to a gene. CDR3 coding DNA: TGCGCCAGCAGCATCACTGCACTAGCGGGCCAAGAGACCCAGTACTTC. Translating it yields CASSITALAGQETQYF.

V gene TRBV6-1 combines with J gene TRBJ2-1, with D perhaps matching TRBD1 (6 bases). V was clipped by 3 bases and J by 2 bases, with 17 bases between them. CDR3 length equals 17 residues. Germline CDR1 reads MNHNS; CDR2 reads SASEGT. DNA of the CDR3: TGTGCCAGCAGTGATCCCGCCCGGACAGCGACCTACAATGAGCAGTTCTTC. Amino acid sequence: CASSDPARTATYNEQFF.

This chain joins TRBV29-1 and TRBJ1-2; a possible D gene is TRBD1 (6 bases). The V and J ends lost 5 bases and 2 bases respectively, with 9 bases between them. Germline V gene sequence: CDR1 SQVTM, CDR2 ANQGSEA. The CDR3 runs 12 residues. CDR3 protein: CSVLGTNYGYTF. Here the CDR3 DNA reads TGCAGCGTTCTAGGGACAAACTATGGCTACACCTTC.

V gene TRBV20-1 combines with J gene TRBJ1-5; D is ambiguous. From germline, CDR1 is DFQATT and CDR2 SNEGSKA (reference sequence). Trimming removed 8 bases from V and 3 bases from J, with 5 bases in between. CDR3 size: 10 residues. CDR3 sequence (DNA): TGCAGTTCCAACAATCAGCCCCAGCATTTT. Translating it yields CSSNNQPQHF.

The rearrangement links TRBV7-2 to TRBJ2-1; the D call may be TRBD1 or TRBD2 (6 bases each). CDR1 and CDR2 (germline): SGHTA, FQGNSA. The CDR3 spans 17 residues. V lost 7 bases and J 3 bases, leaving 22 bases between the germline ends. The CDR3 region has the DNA TGTGCCAGCATGCTAGCAGGGGCCGGGGGTTTCTACAATGAGCAGTTCTTC. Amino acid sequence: CASMLAGAGGFYNEQFF.

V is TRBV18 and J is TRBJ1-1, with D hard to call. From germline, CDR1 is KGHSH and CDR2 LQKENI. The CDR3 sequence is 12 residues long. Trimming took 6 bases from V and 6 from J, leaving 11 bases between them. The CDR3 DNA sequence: TGTGCCAGCTCGTCGGACGGGGCTGAAGCTTTCTTT. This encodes CASSSDGAEAFF. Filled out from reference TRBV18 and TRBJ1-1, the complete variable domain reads NAGVMQNPRHLVRRRGQEARLRCSPMKGHSHVYWYRQLPEEGLKFMVYLQKENIIDESGMPKERFSAEFPKEGPSILRIQQVVRGDSAAYFCASSSDGAEAFFGQGTRLTVV.

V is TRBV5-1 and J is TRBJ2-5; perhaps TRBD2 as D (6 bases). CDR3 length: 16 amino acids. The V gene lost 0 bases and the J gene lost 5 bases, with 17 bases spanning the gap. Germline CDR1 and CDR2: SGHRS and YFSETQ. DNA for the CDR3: TGCGCCAGCAGCTTGGTGGCAGTCCACAGCGGGGAGACCCAGTACTTC. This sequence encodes CASSLVAVHSGETQYF.

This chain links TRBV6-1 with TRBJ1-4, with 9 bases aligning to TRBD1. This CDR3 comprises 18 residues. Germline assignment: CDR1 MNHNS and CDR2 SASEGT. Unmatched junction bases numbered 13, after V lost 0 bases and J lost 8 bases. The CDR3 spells CASSEARGTGSWGEKLFF. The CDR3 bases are TGTGCCAGCAGTGAAGCGCGGGGGACAGGGTCCTGGGGAGAAAAACTGTTTTTT.

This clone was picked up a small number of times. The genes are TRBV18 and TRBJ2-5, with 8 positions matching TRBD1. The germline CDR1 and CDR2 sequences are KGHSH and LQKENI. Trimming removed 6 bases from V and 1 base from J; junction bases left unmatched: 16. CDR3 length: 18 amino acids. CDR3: CASSSPRRTGTPQETQYF. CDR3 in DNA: TGTGCCAGCTCGTCCCCCCGGAGGACAGGGACCCCCCAAGAGACCCAGTACTTC.

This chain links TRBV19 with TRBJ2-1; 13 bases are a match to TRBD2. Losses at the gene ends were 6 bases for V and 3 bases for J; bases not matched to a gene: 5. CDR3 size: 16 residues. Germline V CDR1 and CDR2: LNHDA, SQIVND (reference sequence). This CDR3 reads CASRRTSGSNYNEQFF. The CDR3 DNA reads TGTGCCAGTAGACGGACTAGCGGGAGTAACTACAATGAGCAGTTCTTC.

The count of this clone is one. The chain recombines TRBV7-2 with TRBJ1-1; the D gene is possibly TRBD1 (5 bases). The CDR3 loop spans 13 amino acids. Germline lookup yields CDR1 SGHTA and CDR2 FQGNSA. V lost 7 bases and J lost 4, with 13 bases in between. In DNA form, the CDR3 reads TGTGCCAGCACCGCCTGGGGGGGCACTGAAGCTTTCTTT. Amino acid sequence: CASTAWGGTEAFF.

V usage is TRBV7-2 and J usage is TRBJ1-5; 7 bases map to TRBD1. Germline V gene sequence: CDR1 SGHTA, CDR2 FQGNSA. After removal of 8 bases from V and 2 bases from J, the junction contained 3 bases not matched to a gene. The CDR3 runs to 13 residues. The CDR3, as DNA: TGTGCCAGCCGCAGGGGGGGCAATCAGCCCCAGCATTTT. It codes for CASRRGGNQPQHF.

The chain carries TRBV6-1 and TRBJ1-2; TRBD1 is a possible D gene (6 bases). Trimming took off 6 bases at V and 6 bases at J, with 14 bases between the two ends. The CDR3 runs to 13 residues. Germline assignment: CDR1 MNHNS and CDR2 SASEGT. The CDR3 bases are TGTGCCAGCAGCTGGGGGGGGCACGATGGCTACACCTTC. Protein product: CASSWGGHDGYTF.

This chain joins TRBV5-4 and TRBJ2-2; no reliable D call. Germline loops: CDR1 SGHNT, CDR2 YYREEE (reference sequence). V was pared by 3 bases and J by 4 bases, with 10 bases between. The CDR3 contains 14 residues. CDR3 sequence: CASSSSPGTGELFF. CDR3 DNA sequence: TGTGCCAGCAGCTCCTCGCCGGGCACCGGGGAGCTGTTTTTT.

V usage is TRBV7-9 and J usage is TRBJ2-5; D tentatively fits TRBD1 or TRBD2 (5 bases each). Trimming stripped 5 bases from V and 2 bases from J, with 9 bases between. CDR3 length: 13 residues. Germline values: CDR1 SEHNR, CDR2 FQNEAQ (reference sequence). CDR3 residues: CASSRDQQETQYF. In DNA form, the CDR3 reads TGTGCCAGCAGCCGGGACCAGCAAGAGACCCAGTACTTC.

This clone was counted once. CDR3 nucleotide sequence: TGCGCCAGCAGCCAGCAACCTTTCACCTACGAGCAGTACTTC. This codes for CASSQQPFTYEQYF. The chain joins TRBV4-3 to TRBJ2-7; no firm D call. The germline gives CDR1 LGHNA, CDR2 YSLEER. Trimming shortened V by 3 bases and J by 2 bases, and 11 bases separated the two germline ends. This CDR3 comprises 14 residues.

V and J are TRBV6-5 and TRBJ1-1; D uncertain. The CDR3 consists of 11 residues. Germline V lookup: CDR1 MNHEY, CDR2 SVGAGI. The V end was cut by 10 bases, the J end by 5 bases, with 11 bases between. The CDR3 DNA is TGTGCCATCTACAAGGGAACTGAAGCTTTCTTT. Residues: CAIYKGTEAFF.

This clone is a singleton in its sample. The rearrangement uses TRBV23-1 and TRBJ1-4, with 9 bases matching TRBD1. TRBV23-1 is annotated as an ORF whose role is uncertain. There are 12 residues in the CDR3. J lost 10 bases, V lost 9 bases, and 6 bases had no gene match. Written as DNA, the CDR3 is TGCGCCAGGGGACAGGGAGTCGGAAAACTGTTTTTT. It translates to CARGQGVGKLFF.

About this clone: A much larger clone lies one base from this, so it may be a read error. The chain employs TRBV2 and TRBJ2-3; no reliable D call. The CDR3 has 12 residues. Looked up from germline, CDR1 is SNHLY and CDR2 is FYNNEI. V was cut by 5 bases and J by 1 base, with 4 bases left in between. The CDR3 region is CASSPRTDTQYF. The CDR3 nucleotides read TGTGCCAGCAGTCCTCGCACAGATACGCAGTATTTT.

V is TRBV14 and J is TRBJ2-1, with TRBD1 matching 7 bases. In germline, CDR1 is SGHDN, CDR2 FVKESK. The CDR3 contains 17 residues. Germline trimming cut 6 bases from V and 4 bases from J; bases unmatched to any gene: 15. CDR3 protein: CASSPLPTGVWYNEQFF. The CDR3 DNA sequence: TGTGCCAGCAGTCCTTTACCTACAGGGGTTTGGTACAATGAGCAGTTCTTC.

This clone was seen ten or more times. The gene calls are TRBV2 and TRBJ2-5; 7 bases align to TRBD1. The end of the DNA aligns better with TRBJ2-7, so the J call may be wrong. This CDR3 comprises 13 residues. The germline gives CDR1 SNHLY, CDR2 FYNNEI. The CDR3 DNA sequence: TGTGCCAGCAGCGACGACAGGGCTCGCGAGCAGTACTTC. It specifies CASSDDRAREQYF.